This T cell receptor (beta chain) stems from a study of T cell responses to AZD1222 COVID-19 vaccine. A note on this clone: No antigen is known for it.

The data were produced by immunoSEQ multiplex PCR, yet TCRdb's version contains in-frame clones alone and is incomplete. Among roughly 180,000 clones listed, 90% to 95% were seen once. The germline gives CDR1 MGHRA, CDR2 YSYEKL. Trimming took off 2 bases at V and 7 bases at J, with 12 bases between the two ends. This CDR3 has 14 amino acids. The study, taken as a whole, reports: Recipients of AZD1222 seropositive at baseline numbered only 5 to 7. CD4 TCRs associated with vaccination spanned spike, dominating at 160-218 and 743-854.

The chain uses TRBV4-1 and TRBJ2-1; TRBD1 is a possible D gene (5 bases). Sequencing was performed on peripheral blood, taken on day 0 of AZD1222 vaccination. This receptor was obtained from an adult in good health. In nucleotides, the CDR3 is TGCGCCAGCAGCCAACCGACCTCAGGGAATGAGCAGTTCTTC. It codes for CASSQPTSGNEQFF.